The T cell receptor (beta chain) described here comes from a study of blood T cell repertoires in COVID-19. Across the whole study: PBMCs, B-cell-depleted T cells, or T cells were the source of the cDNA or gDNA that made up the material.

In the original processing: Amplifying reference gene primers gave estimates of nucleated cell counts. The method was immunoSEQ multiplex PCR; TCRdb's version includes in-frame clones alone and lacks a portion of them. V and J calls plus clone size are reproduced from that table; the DNA served to infer D and trimming. The repertoire holds around 370,000 clones, around 87% seen once, with about 6.9% in the top ten. This clone was counted a single time. Sequencing used peripheral blood. The receptor comes from a woman aged 50 to 65 with COVID-19, enrolled during active disease.

CDR3 amino acids: CATSDLRGTQYF. Written as DNA, the CDR3 is TGTGCCACCAGTGATTTGCGGGGGACCCAGTACTTC. This sequence joins TRBV24-1 and TRBJ2-5, with a possible D match to TRBD2 (5 bases). Germline-derived CDR1 and CDR2 are KGHDR and SFDVKD. This CDR3 comprises 12 residues. With 0 bases removed from V and 7 bases from J, the gap between germline ends came to 5 bases.